These T cell receptor beta chains were read from a single sample in a study of blood T cells in healthy people across ages. TCRdb processed the 5' RACE reads anew with MiXCR; each CDR3 protein has one entry. The data hold 750,000 or so distinct CDR3 sequences, with around 25% observed a single time. These data also formed part of another study, on T cells of mothers and their children.

The specimen sequenced was blood. The receptors derive from a boy aged 5-17 years in good health. CDR3s include the opening cysteine and the closing phenylalanine or tryptophan. The order of the fields is CDR3 protein, CDR3 DNA, J gene, clone size, V gene, D gene. D genes are given only for firm matches. A row's size may be missing; if present it is once, few, many or a size class.

cdr3_aa: CSVSPSPETQYF
cdr3_nt: TGCAGCGTTAGCCCCTCGCCAGAGACCCAGTACTTC
j_call: TRBJ2-5
clone_size: -
v_call: TRBV29-1
d_call: -

cdr3_aa: CATSDFLAGGSYEQYF
cdr3_nt: TGTGCCACCAGTGATTTTCTAGCGGGAGGATCCTACGAGCAGTACTTC
j_call: TRBJ2-7
clone_size: few
v_call: TRBV24-1
d_call: TRBD2

cdr3_aa: CSASGTGGDYGYTF
cdr3_nt: TGCAGTGCTAGTGGGACAGGGGGGGACTATGGCTACACCTTC
j_call: TRBJ1-2
clone_size: -
v_call: TRBV20-1
d_call: TRBD1

cdr3_aa: CASSRTGTVASNQPQHF
cdr3_nt: TGTGCCAGCAGCCGAACCGGGACGGTTGCTAGCAATCAGCCCCAGCATTTT
j_call: TRBJ1-5
clone_size: few
v_call: TRBV7-9
d_call: -

cdr3_aa: CASSLDYNEQFF
cdr3_nt: TGCGCCAGCAGCTTGGACTACAATGAGCAGTTCTTC
j_call: TRBJ2-1
clone_size: many
v_call: TRBV5-1
d_call: -

cdr3_aa: CSVETVRGAGVYEQYF
cdr3_nt: TGCAGCGTTGAGACGGTGAGGGGCGCGGGAGTTTACGAGCAGTACTTC
j_call: TRBJ2-7
clone_size: -
v_call: TRBV29-1
d_call: TRBD2

cdr3_aa: CASRAGRLVNEQFF
cdr3_nt: TGTGCCAGCAGAGCGGGACGTCTGGTAAATGAGCAGTTCTTC
j_call: TRBJ2-1
clone_size: -
v_call: TRBV2
d_call: TRBD2

cdr3_aa: CASSPRTGSYEQYF
cdr3_nt: TGTGCCAGCAGCCCCCGGACAGGGAGCTACGAGCAGTACTTC
j_call: TRBJ2-7
clone_size: few
v_call: TRBV3-1
d_call: TRBD1

cdr3_aa: CASSNPDRAVFYGHTF
cdr3_nt: TGTGCCAGCAGCAACCCGGACAGGGCGGTGTTCTATGGCCACACCTTC
j_call: TRBJ1-2
clone_size: -
v_call: TRBV13
d_call: TRBD1

cdr3_aa: CASSLQQAYGYTF
cdr3_nt: TGTGCCAGCAGCTTGCAACAGGCCTATGGCTACACCTTC
j_call: TRBJ1-2
clone_size: few
v_call: TRBV5-6
d_call: -

cdr3_aa: CASGSFNGGGAGNEQFF
cdr3_nt: TGTGCCAGCGGGAGTTTTAATGGCGGGGGGGCGGGGAATGAGCAGTTCTTC
j_call: TRBJ2-1
clone_size: few
v_call: TRBV9
d_call: TRBD2

cdr3_aa: CSGRGNSYERYF
cdr3_nt: TGCTCCGGGCGGGGAAACTCCTACGAGCGGTACTTC
j_call: TRBJ2-7
clone_size: few
v_call: TRBV20-1
d_call: -

cdr3_aa: CASSFGTGYSNEKLFF
cdr3_nt: TGTGCCAGCAGCTTCGGGACAGGGTATTCTAATGAAAAACTGTTTTTT
j_call: TRBJ1-4
clone_size: few
v_call: TRBV7-9
d_call: TRBD1

cdr3_aa: CTSSLQAAVGQYF
cdr3_nt: TGTACCAGCAGTTTACAGGCCGCCGTCGGGCAGTACTTC
j_call: TRBJ2-7
clone_size: -
v_call: TRBV28
d_call: -

cdr3_aa: CSALAGPSSYEQYF
cdr3_nt: TGCAGCGCTCTAGCGGGACCCAGCTCCTACGAGCAGTACTTC
j_call: TRBJ2-7
clone_size: -
v_call: TRBV29-1
d_call: TRBD2

cdr3_aa: CAIGSGPQFEQFF
cdr3_nt: TGTGCCATTGGTAGCGGCCCCCAATTTGAGCAGTTCTTC
j_call: TRBJ2-1
clone_size: -
v_call: TRBV10-3
d_call: -